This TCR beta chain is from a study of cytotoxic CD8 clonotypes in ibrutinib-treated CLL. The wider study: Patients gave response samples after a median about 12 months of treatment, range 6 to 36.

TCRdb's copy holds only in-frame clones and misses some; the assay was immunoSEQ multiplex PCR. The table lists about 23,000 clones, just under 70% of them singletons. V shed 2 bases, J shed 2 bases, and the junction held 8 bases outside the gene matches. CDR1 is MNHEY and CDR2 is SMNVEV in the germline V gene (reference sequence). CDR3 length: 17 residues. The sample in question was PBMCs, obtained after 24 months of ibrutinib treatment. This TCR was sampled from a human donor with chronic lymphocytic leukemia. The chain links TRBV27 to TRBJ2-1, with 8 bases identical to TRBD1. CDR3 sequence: CASSLESGGAPYNEQFF. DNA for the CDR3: TGTGCCAGCAGTTTAGAGTCAGGGGGCGCTCCCTACAATGAGCAGTTCTTC.